The rows below give T cell receptor beta chains drawn from one sample of a study of blood T cell repertoires in COVID-19. Measured with immunoSEQ multiplex PCR; TCRdb has only the in-frame clones, and not every one. The repertoire consists of around 190,000 clones, with approximately 86% occurring once and the leading ten covering approximately 1.1%. Source material: peripheral blood. The receptor set was obtained from a young man with acute or convalescent COVID-19. The CDR3 runs from the conserved cysteine through the conserved F or W. The D gene is left open where the match is weak. Clone size, where shown, is once, few, many, or a class for clones that have expanded.

size: NA
J: TRBJ1-1
V: TRBV18
D: NA
CDR3: CASSPVGRGTEAFF
DNA: TGTGCCAGCTCACCAGTAGGGAGAGGGACTGAAGCTTTCTTT

size: few
J: TRBJ2-7
V: TRBV7-3
D: TRBD1
CDR3: CASSRDRGYEQYF
DNA: TGTGCCAGCAGCCGGGACAGAGGCTACGAGCAGTACTTC

size: once
J: TRBJ2-3
V: TRBV6-2/TRBV6-3
D: NA
CDR3: CASSYLGGSTDTQYF
DNA: TGTGCCAGCAGTTACCTCGGGGGAAGCACAGATACGCAGTATTTT

size: NA
J: TRBJ2-7
V: TRBV28
D: TRBD1
CDR3: CASSLSDRALYEQYF
DNA: TGTGCCAGCAGTTTATCGGACAGGGCCCTCTACGAGCAGTACTTC

size: NA
J: TRBJ2-6
V: TRBV3-1/TRBV3-2
D: TRBD1
CDR3: CASRRPGTGTGANVLTF
DNA: TGTGCCAGCAGACGTCCCGGGACAGGGACTGGGGCCAACGTCCTGACTTTC

size: NA
J: TRBJ1-2
V: TRBV18
D: NA
CDR3: CASSDNNYGYTF
DNA: TGTGCCAGCTCAGACAATAACTATGGCTACACCTTC

size: NA
J: TRBJ1-5
V: TRBV7-8
D: TRBD1
CDR3: CASSSSRQGRQPQHF
DNA: TGTGCCAGCAGCTCCTCCCGACAGGGGAGGCAGCCCCAGCATTTT

size: NA
J: TRBJ2-7
V: TRBV5-4
D: TRBD1
CDR3: CASSVNRGSYEQYF
DNA: TGTGCCAGCAGCGTAAACAGGGGTTCCTACGAGCAGTACTTC

size: NA
J: TRBJ1-2
V: TRBV7-9
D: TRBD1
CDR3: CASSFLDRDLNGYTF
DNA: TGTGCCAGCAGCTTTCTGGACAGGGATTTAAATGGCTACACCTTC

size: once
J: TRBJ1-1
V: TRBV4-1
D: NA
CDR3: CASSQAAGAGTTDF
DNA: TGCGCCAGCAGCCAAGCCGCAGGGGCCGGGACGACGGACTTT

size: NA
J: TRBJ1-2
V: TRBV28
D: NA
CDR3: CASSIARGSYGYTF
DNA: TGTGCCAGCAGTATCGCTAGGGGTAGCTATGGCTACACCTTC

size: NA
J: TRBJ2-7
V: TRBV4-1
D: NA
CDR3: CASSQGNRQETYEQYF
DNA: TGCGCCAGCAGCCAGGGGAACCGACAGGAGACCTACGAGCAGTACTTC

size: NA
J: TRBJ2-1
V: TRBV3-1/TRBV3-2
D: TRBD1
CDR3: CASRQTGGSYNEQFF
DNA: TGTGCCAGCAGGCAGACAGGGGGCTCCTACAATGAGCAGTTCTTC

size: NA
J: TRBJ1-4
V: TRBV6-5
D: TRBD1
CDR3: CASSLTGGEVKLFF
DNA: TGTGCCAGCAGTTTAACAGGGGGCGAAGTAAAACTGTTTTTT

size: NA
J: TRBJ2-1
V: TRBV5-1
D: TRBD2
CDR3: CASRTSGGYNEQFF
DNA: TGCGCCAGCAGAACCAGCGGGGGATACAATGAGCAGTTCTTC

size: NA
J: TRBJ1-2
V: TRBV7-9
D: NA
CDR3: CASSPREGNYGYTF
DNA: TGTGCCAGCAGCCCAAGGGAGGGCAACTATGGCTACACCTTC

size: NA
J: TRBJ2-1
V: TRBV10-1
D: TRBD2
CDR3: CASSRSGGDNEQFF
DNA: TGCGCCAGCAGCCGAAGCGGGGGGGACAATGAGCAGTTCTTC

size: NA
J: TRBJ1-2
V: TRBV5-4
D: TRBD1
CDR3: CASSPPGQGIHGYTF
DNA: TGTGCCAGCAGCCCACCGGGACAGGGTATACATGGCTACACCTTC

size: NA
J: TRBJ2-1
V: TRBV9
D: NA
CDR3: CASSVDGSRKNEQFF
DNA: TGTGCCAGCAGCGTAGACGGGAGTCGTAAAAATGAGCAGTTCTTC

size: NA
J: TRBJ1-5
V: TRBV6-5
D: NA
CDR3: CASRFQGNQPQHF
DNA: TGTGCCAGCAGATTTCAGGGAAATCAGCCCCAGCATTTT

size: NA
J: TRBJ2-2
V: TRBV7-8
D: TRBD2
CDR3: CASSFEVLRLAVNTGELFF
DNA: TGTGCCAGCAGCTTTGAGGTCTTGAGGCTAGCGGTTAACACCGGGGAGCTGTTTTTT

size: NA
J: TRBJ2-3
V: TRBV5-1
D: TRBD2
CDR3: CASSLSRAGVDTQYF
DNA: TGCGCCAGCAGCTTGTCTCGGGCGGGGGTGGATACGCAGTATTTT

size: NA
J: TRBJ2-6
V: TRBV28
D: TRBD1
CDR3: CASSLGTGYLPGANVLTF
DNA: TGTGCCAGCAGTTTAGGGACAGGGTATCTCCCTGGGGCCAACGTCCTGACTTTC

size: NA
J: TRBJ2-5
V: TRBV6-5
D: TRBD1
CDR3: CASTGQAYGETQYF
DNA: TGTGCCAGCACTGGACAGGCGTACGGGGAGACCCAGTACTTC

size: NA
J: TRBJ2-1
V: TRBV24-1
D: TRBD2
CDR3: CATSDPGLADNEQFF
DNA: TGTGCCACCAGTGATCCGGGACTAGCGGACAATGAGCAGTTCTTC

size: NA
J: TRBJ1-1
V: TRBV28
D: TRBD1
CDR3: CASRTGTVNTEAFF
DNA: TGTGCCAGCAGAACAGGGACAGTGAACACTGAAGCTTTCTTT

size: NA
J: TRBJ2-2
V: TRBV7-2
D: NA
CDR3: CASSLDSTGRELFF
DNA: TGTGCCAGCAGCTTGGACTCGACTGGCCGGGAGCTGTTTTTT

size: NA
J: TRBJ1-2
V: TRBV28
D: TRBD1
CDR3: CASSPGQGRLNYGYTF
DNA: TGTGCCAGCAGCCCGGGACAGGGGAGACTTAACTATGGCTACACCTTC

size: NA
J: TRBJ1-2
V: TRBV7-9
D: TRBD1
CDR3: CASTGQGAIRSYGYTF
DNA: TGTGCCAGCACAGGACAGGGGGCTATCAGAAGCTATGGCTACACCTTC

size: NA
J: TRBJ1-2
V: TRBV5-4
D: NA
CDR3: CASSLHKTGYGYTF
DNA: TGTGCCAGCAGCTTGCATAAAACAGGGTATGGCTACACCTTC

size: NA
J: TRBJ1-1
V: TRBV5-1
D: NA
CDR3: CASSLSPGNTEAFF
DNA: TGCGCCAGCTCTTTATCCCCAGGGAACACTGAAGCTTTCTTT

size: NA
J: TRBJ2-7
V: TRBV12-1
D: NA
CDR3: CASSFRREQYF
DNA: TGTGCCAGCAGCTTTCGGAGGGAGCAGTACTTC

size: NA
J: TRBJ2-2
V: TRBV6-5
D: NA
CDR3: CASSRGRSGELFF
DNA: TGTGCCAGCAGTCGCGGAAGATCCGGGGAGCTGTTTTTT

size: NA
J: TRBJ2-7
V: TRBV11-2
D: NA
CDR3: CASRPWGGLSYEQYF
DNA: TGTGCCAGCAGACCCTGGGGGGGGCTTTCCTACGAGCAGTACTTC

size: once
J: TRBJ2-1
V: TRBV4-1
D: TRBD2
CDR3: CASSPFTTSGGGNEQFF
DNA: TGCGCCAGCAGCCCTTTCACGACTAGCGGGGGGGGCAATGAGCAGTTCTTC

size: NA
J: TRBJ2-3
V: TRBV10-3
D: TRBD2
CDR3: CAISVAGAPTDTQYF
DNA: TGTGCCATCAGTGTAGCGGGAGCTCCCACAGATACGCAGTATTTT

size: NA
J: TRBJ1-3
V: TRBV7-2
D: NA
CDR3: CASSLAAVSGNTIYF
DNA: TGTGCCAGCAGCTTAGCGGCAGTCTCTGGAAACACCATATATTTT

size: NA
J: TRBJ2-1
V: TRBV18
D: NA
CDR3: CASSPGPLGSSYNEQFF
DNA: TGTGCCAGCTCACCAGGCCCGTTGGGGAGCTCCTACAATGAGCAGTTCTTC

size: once
J: TRBJ1-5
V: TRBV18
D: NA
CDR3: CASSPRGQPQHF
DNA: TGTGCCAGCTCACCTAGAGGGCAGCCCCAGCATTTT

size: NA
J: TRBJ2-1
V: TRBV3-1/TRBV3-2
D: TRBD1
CDR3: CASSQDTGDYNEQFF
DNA: TGTGCCAGCAGCCAAGACACAGGGGACTACAATGAGCAGTTCTTC

size: NA
J: TRBJ1-2
V: TRBV24-1
D: NA
CDR3: CATSEPENYGYTF
DNA: TGTGCCACCAGTGAACCGGAGAACTATGGCTACACCTTC

size: NA
J: TRBJ1-1
V: TRBV29-1
D: TRBD1
CDR3: CSGNRGRGAPEAFF
DNA: TGCAGCGGCAACAGGGGCAGGGGAGCACCTGAAGCTTTCTTT

size: NA
J: TRBJ1-5
V: TRBV30
D: TRBD1
CDR3: CAWSKTGLNQPQHF
DNA: TGTGCCTGGAGCAAGACAGGGCTCAATCAGCCCCAGCATTTT

size: NA
J: TRBJ2-7
V: TRBV5-1
D: TRBD2
CDR3: CASSLRTSGIYEQYF
DNA: TGCGCCAGCAGCCTGCGGACTAGCGGGATCTACGAGCAGTACTTC

size: NA
J: TRBJ1-2
V: TRBV27
D: NA
CDR3: CASRKLSGYNYGYTF
DNA: TGTGCCAGCAGGAAGCTATCAGGGTACAACTATGGCTACACCTTC

size: NA
J: TRBJ1-1
V: TRBV15
D: NA
CDR3: CATSRPNILDSRGGAFF
DNA: TGTGCCACCAGCAGACCGAACATCCTTGACAGCCGGGGAGGGGCTTTCTTT

size: NA
J: TRBJ1-2
V: TRBV5-1
D: TRBD1
CDR3: CASSWGPGGPYGYTF
DNA: TGCGCCAGCAGCTGGGGGCCAGGGGGACCATATGGCTACACCTTC

size: NA
J: TRBJ2-7
V: TRBV19
D: TRBD1
CDR3: CASKLRTGQAYEQYF
DNA: TGTGCCAGTAAGTTAAGGACGGGACAGGCCTACGAGCAGTACTTC

size: NA
J: TRBJ1-6
V: TRBV6-5
D: NA
CDR3: CASRYGQPRNNSPLHF
DNA: TGTGCCAGCAGATACGGACAGCCGAGGAATAATTCACCCCTCCACTTT

size: NA
J: TRBJ2-3
V: TRBV9
D: NA
CDR3: CASSVVGRDDTQYF
DNA: TGTGCCAGCAGCGTAGTGGGCCGCGATGATACGCAGTATTTT

size: once
J: TRBJ1-4
V: TRBV11-2
D: NA
CDR3: CASSFTGLSPKEKLFF
DNA: TGTGCCAGCAGCTTCACCGGACTTTCACCGAAAGAAAAACTGTTTTTT

size: NA
J: TRBJ1-3
V: TRBV6-5
D: NA
CDR3: CASSYSRRNSGNTIYF
DNA: TGTGCCAGCAGTTACTCGCGGAGAAACTCGGGAAACACCATATATTTT

size: NA
J: TRBJ2-2
V: TRBV7-8
D: NA
CDR3: CASSARAVITGELFF
DNA: TGTGCCAGCAGCGCCAGGGCGGTAATCACCGGGGAGCTGTTTTTT

size: NA
J: TRBJ1-6
V: TRBV4-1
D: NA
CDR3: CASSQDPSSPLHF
DNA: TGCGCCAGCAGCCAAGACCCGAGTTCACCCCTCCACTTT

size: NA
J: TRBJ2-1
V: TRBV30
D: NA
CDR3: CAWSMDGIAYNEQFF
DNA: TGTGCCTGGAGTATGGACGGGATAGCATACAATGAGCAGTTCTTC

size: NA
J: TRBJ2-7
V: TRBV24-1
D: NA
CDR3: CATPPINPRGYF
DNA: TGTGCCACCCCTCCCATAAACCCCCGAGGGTACTTC

size: NA
J: TRBJ1-2
V: TRBV7-3
D: TRBD1
CDR3: CASSLLAGGIDGYTF
DNA: TGTGCCAGCAGCTTATTGGCAGGGGGCATCGATGGCTACACCTTC

size: NA
J: TRBJ2-7
V: TRBV18
D: NA
CDR3: CASSPQPPPNYEQYF
DNA: TGTGCCAGCTCACCACAGCCGCCACCTAACTACGAGCAGTACTTC

size: NA
J: TRBJ1-2
V: TRBV5-1
D: NA
CDR3: CASSSPPEGYTF
DNA: TGCGCCAGCAGCTCCCCCCCCGAGGGCTACACCTTC